These 21 T cell receptor beta chains were all obtained from the same sample, sequenced in a study of a mutant IDH1 vaccine in newly diagnosed glioma. Generated by immunoSEQ multiplex PCR, the TCRdb table keeps only in-frame clones and is missing some. The profile shows 80,000 to 100,000 clones, around 79% of them singletons. Sample time point: baseline, week 1 (first vaccination visit). Specified treatment: pre-vaccination baseline after standard-of-care therapy. The input for sequencing was PBMCs, taken from a glioma patient treated with radiotherapy, temozolomide or both. Receptors originate from a man aged 35-49 years with glioma. Some clones in this sample may be carry-over from other donors' samples.

The chain carries TRBV4-2 and TRBJ1-4; 7 nucleotides align to TRBD1. Germline V CDR1 and CDR2: LGHNA, YNFKEQ. Losses at the gene ends were 0 bases for V and 7 bases for J; bases not matched to a gene: 14. CDR3 size: 18 residues. The CDR3 region is CASSQDPALTGWVEKLFF. The CDR3 bases are TGTGCCAGCAGCCAAGACCCCGCCTTGACAGGGTGGGTTGAAAAACTGTTTTTT.

The genes are TRBV5-6 and TRBJ1-1; D call uncertain. Trimming shortened V by 0 bases and J by 1 base, and 7 bases separated the two germline ends. CDR1 SGHDT and CDR2 YYEEEE come from the germline V gene. The CDR3 is made up of 14 amino acids. The CDR3 region has the DNA TGTGCCAGCAGCTTGGCCCTGTCGAACACTGAAGCTTTCTTT. Its protein product is CASSLALSNTEAFF. Combining the CDR3 with reference TRBV5-6 and TRBJ1-1 gives the whole variable domain DAGVTQSPTHLIKTRGQQVTLRCSPKSGHDTVSWYQQALGQGPQFIFQYYEEEERQRGNFPDRFSGHQFPNYSSELNVNALLLGDSALYLCASSLALSNTEAFFGQGTRLTVV.

This clone was observed a single time. The V call is TRBV5-4, the J call TRBJ2-7, with 7 bases aligning to TRBD1. The CDR3 is 14 amino acids. Germline V gene data show CDR1 as SGHNT and CDR2 as YYREEE (reference sequence). J was trimmed by 1 base and V by 2 bases; bases with no gene match: 3. The CDR3 here is CASSFGTESYEQYF. In nucleotides, the CDR3 is TGTGCCAGCAGCTTCGGGACAGAGTCCTACGAGCAGTACTTC.

The CDR3, as DNA: TGTGCCTGGACCGGGACTAGCGGAAACTACGAGCAGTACTTC. Translated: CAWTGTSGNYEQYF. This chain connects TRBV30 to TRBJ2-7, with TRBD2 identical over 11 bases. This CDR3 contains 14 residues. Germline V gene sequence: CDR1 GTSNPN, CDR2 SVGIG (reference sequence). The junction had 5 bases not matched to a gene; V was cut back by 4 bases and J by 3 bases.

The chain employs TRBV7-9 and TRBJ2-7; 10 bases match TRBD2. The CDR3 contains 16 residues. V was pared by 5 bases and J by 0 bases, with 7 bases of the junction left unmatched. Looked up from germline, CDR1 is SEHNR and CDR2 is FQNEAQ (reference sequence). The CDR3 loop reads CASSIPGLADSYEQYF. In DNA, the CDR3 is TGTGCCAGCAGCATCCCAGGACTAGCGGACTCCTACGAGCAGTACTTC.

The sample holds a few counts of this clone. The chain joins TRBV29-1 to TRBJ1-1; perhaps TRBD1 as D (6 bases). The CDR3 is made up of 14 amino acids. Trimming removed 8 bases at V and 1 base at J, with 17 bases between. The germline gives CDR1 SQVTM, CDR2 ANQGSEA. This chain's CDR3 is CSPRLGHSNTEAFF. The CDR3, as DNA: TGCAGCCCCCGTTTGGGACATTCGAACACTGAAGCTTTCTTT.

This clone was counted a few times. This chain connects TRBV6-1 to TRBJ1-1, with D unresolved. There are 14 residues in the CDR3. The V gene lost 6 bases and the J gene lost 0 bases, with 11 bases spanning the gap. Germline CDR1 MNHNS, CDR2 SASEGT. This CDR3 reads CASRKNGVNTEAFF. CDR3 nucleotides: TGTGCCAGCAGAAAGAACGGGGTGAACACTGAAGCTTTCTTT.

CDR3 residues: CALLIGTAYEQYF. The CDR3 nucleotides read TGTGCCCTCCTTATCGGGACAGCCTACGAGCAGTACTTC. The V gene is TRBV2, the J gene TRBJ2-7; TRBD1 agrees at 7 bases. This CDR3 has 13 residues. Trimming removed 11 bases from V and 2 bases from J; junction bases left unmatched: 9. The germline V gene encodes CDR1 SNHLY and CDR2 FYNNEI.

This clone was counted a few times. The V gene is TRBV7-2, the J gene TRBJ1-6; D is unclear. V was trimmed by 5 bases and J by 2 bases, leaving 7 bases between them. Germline V gives CDR1 SGHTA, CDR2 FQGNSA. CDR3 length equals 14 residues. The CDR3: CASSHGPYNSPLHF. The CDR3 region has the DNA TGTGCCAGCAGCCACGGGCCCTATAATTCACCCCTCCACTTT. The whole variable domain, filled in from reference TRBV7-2 and TRBJ1-6, reads GAGVSQSPSNKVTEKGKDVELRCDPISGHTALYWYRQSLGQGLEFLIYFQGNSAPDKSGLPSDRFSAERTGGSVSTLTIQRTQQEDSAVYLCASSHGPYNSPLHFGNGTRLTVT.

This clone was detected only once. The chain links TRBV4-1 to TRBJ2-7; 8 bases are a match to TRBD2. The CDR3 runs to 16 residues. CDR1 MGHRA and CDR2 YSYEKL come from the germline V gene. After removal of 1 base from V and 2 bases from J, the junction contained 7 bases not matched to a gene. CDR3 DNA: TGCGCCAGCAGCCAAGGGAGCGGGGGCCTAACCTACGAGCAGTACTTC. Residues: CASSQGSGGLTYEQYF.

The chain joins TRBV14 to TRBJ1-6; no clear D gene. Germline-derived CDR1 and CDR2 are SGHDN and FVKESK. Trimming stripped 4 bases from V and 9 bases from J, with 10 bases between. This CDR3 is built from 13 residues. This CDR3 reads CASSPGMSSPLHF. In DNA form, the CDR3 reads TGTGCCAGCAGCCCTGGCATGAGTTCACCCCTCCACTTT.

The rearrangement links TRBV19 to TRBJ2-3; 7 bases agree with TRBD1. J lost 2 bases, V lost 3 bases, and 14 bases had no gene match. The CDR3 is made up of 18 amino acids. The V gene's germline CDR1 is LNHDA and CDR2 SQIVND (reference sequence). The CDR3 loop is CASSILQTGDSHTDTQYF. As DNA, the CDR3 is TGTGCCAGTAGTATTCTACAAACAGGGGATAGTCACACAGATACGCAGTATTTT.

This clone was counted once. V and J are TRBV25-1 and TRBJ2-6; no clear D. V lost 2 bases and J 4 bases, leaving 3 bases between the germline ends. CDR3 size: 13 residues. Germline CDR1 MGHDK, CDR2 SYGVNS. Here the CDR3 reads CASSEPGANVLTF. DNA of the CDR3: TGTGCCAGCAGTGAACCGGGGGCCAACGTCCTGACTTTC.

The CDR3 DNA is TGTGCCAGCAGTGAAGCCTGGGACAGGGCTCATGGCTACACCTTC. Protein sequence: CASSEAWDRAHGYTF. The V gene is TRBV6-1, the J gene TRBJ1-2; 9 bases match TRBD1. The CDR3 spans 15 residues. With V trimmed by 0 bases and J by 6 bases, 5 bases remained unmatched. Germline V gene data show CDR1 as MNHNS and CDR2 as SASEGT.

The chain is built from TRBV2 and TRBJ2-3; D perhaps matches TRBD1 (6 bases). The germline V gene has CDR1 SNHLY and CDR2 FYNNEI. The CDR3 length is 14 residues. The ends were cut back, 4 bases at V and 6 bases at J, with 14 bases in the middle. The DNA for the CDR3 is TGTGCCAGCAGTGTTGTGGGGGCGGCGGATACGCAGTATTTT. Protein: CASSVVGAADTQYF.

The V gene is TRBV4-1, the J gene TRBJ2-5; D remains unclear. CDR1 is MGHRA, CDR2 YSYEKL, per germline. The V end lost 5 bases, the J end lost 4 bases, and 8 bases lay between the germline ends. The CDR3 runs 12 residues. This chain's CDR3 is CASSEGGETQYF. In DNA form, the CDR3 reads TGCGCCAGCAGCGAAGGTGGAGAGACCCAGTACTTC.

The rearrangement links TRBV2 to TRBJ1-6; 8 nucleotides align to TRBD1. J lost 10 bases, V lost 8 bases, and 4 bases had no gene match. The CDR3 totals 12 residues. CDR1 is SNHLY and CDR2 is FYNNEI in the germline V gene. CDR3 bases: TGTGCCAGCGAGACAGGGGACTCACCCCTCCACTTT. This sequence encodes CASETGDSPLHF.

This clone occurred once. CDR3 sequence: CASSWGQGVDQPQHF. CDR3 in DNA: TGTGCCAGCAGCTGGGGACAGGGGGTTGATCAGCCCCAGCATTTT. V gene TRBV6-6 combines with J gene TRBJ1-5; 11 bases are a match to TRBD1. There are 15 residues in the CDR3. The germline V gene encodes CDR1 MNHNY and CDR2 SVGAGI (reference sequence). The V gene end was trimmed by 6 bases and the J gene end by 5 bases; junction bases not matched to a gene: 6.

The chain has TRBV5-5 and TRBJ1-1, with TRBD1 as a possible D gene (5 bases). Germline-derived CDR1 and CDR2 are SGHKS and YYEKEE (reference sequence). The CDR3 sequence is 15 residues long. V gave up 3 bases and J gave up 1 base, with 13 bases separating them. CDR3 coding DNA: TGTGCCAGCAGCTGGGGACGGGTGACGAACACTGAAGCTTTCTTT. This sequence encodes CASSWGRVTNTEAFF.

This sequence joins TRBV15 and TRBJ2-7; the match to TRBD2 covers 13 bases. V shed 4 bases and J 4 bases; nucleotides not matched to a gene: 7. Germline V CDR1 and CDR2: LNHNV, YYDKDF (reference sequence). The CDR3 sequence is 16 residues long. The CDR3 DNA follows: TGTGCCACCAGCAATGTCGGGACTAGCGGGGCGTACGAGCAGTACTTC. It codes for CATSNVGTSGAYEQYF.

The rearrangement uses TRBV5-8 and TRBJ2-5; D remains ambiguous. With 5 bases removed from V and 2 bases from J, the gap between germline ends came to 10 bases. From germline, CDR1 is SGHTS and CDR2 YDEGEE. The CDR3 sequence is 13 residues long. CDR3 in amino acids: CASSLPPQETQYF. Written as DNA, the CDR3 is TGTGCCAGCAGTCTTCCCCCTCAAGAGACCCAGTACTTC.